Listed below are T cell receptor beta chains from one sample, sequenced in a study of graft-versus-host responses after intestinal transplantation. Their target antigens are unknown. The repertoire was sequenced with immunoSEQ multiplex PCR; TCRdb's copy has only in-frame clones and lacks some. The sample has tens of thousands of clones, around 83% seen once. The sequencing here drew on unstimulated CD8+ T cells sorted from spleen or lymph node cells, taken before intestinal transplant. These receptors were collected from a human donor who received an intestinal transplant. The CDR3 runs from the conserved cysteine through the conserved F or W. The D gene is left open where the match is weak. Clone size, where shown, is once, few, many, or a class for clones that have expanded.

D gene,V gene,J gene,clone size,CDR3 length,CDR3 DNA,CDR3 protein
NA,TRBV27,TRBJ2-5,NA,15,TGTGCCAGCAGTTTATCCCGACACTACCAAGAGACCCAGTACTTC,CASSLSRHYQETQYF
TRBD2,TRBV4-1,TRBJ2-1,few,21,TGCGCCAGCAGCATCCCGGGACTAGCTGGCGCGGCTTGGGGAGGCATCAATGAGCAGTTCTTC,CASSIPGLAGAAWGGINEQFF
NA,TRBV30,TRBJ2-2,NA,11,TGTGCCCTCGGGACCACCGGGGAGCTGTTTTTT,CALGTTGELFF
TRBD2,TRBV6-6,TRBJ2-5,NA,16,TGTGCCAGCAGCGACCTCCGGACTAGCTTTAAAAAGACCCAGTACTTC,CASSDLRTSFKKTQYF
NA,TRBV5-4,TRBJ2-5,few,14,TGTGCCAGCAGTGAGGGGGACCCCCGAGAGACCCAGTACTTC,CASSEGDPRETQYF
TRBD2,TRBV9,TRBJ2-5,few,19,TGTGCCAGCAGCGACGCCAGCAGCCCACTGGGGGGGTACCAAGAGACCCAGTACTTC,CASSDASSPLGGYQETQYF
NA,TRBV6-1,TRBJ2-1,NA,16,TGTGCCAGCAGTGATGCCCATCCCAGGTCATACAATGAGCAGTTCTTC,CASSDAHPRSYNEQFF
NA,TRBV7-9,TRBJ2-7,NA,12,TGTGCCAGCGGGGGGGACACCTACGAGCAGTACTTC,CASGGDTYEQYF
NA,TRBV6-5,TRBJ1-4,NA,12,TGTGCCAGCAGTAATCCGGCCTCTGGGGTGTTTTTT,CASSNPASGVFF
TRBD2,TRBV9,TRBJ2-2,NA,18,TGTGCCAGCAGCGTAGGATCTAGCGGGAGTGCTAACACCGGGGAGCTGTTTTTT,CASSVGSSGSANTGELFF
NA,TRBV28,TRBJ1-5,NA,13,TGTGCCAGCAACCCCCTGGGAAATCAGCCCCAGCATTTT,CASNPLGNQPQHF
NA,TRBV21-1,TRBJ2-7,NA,14,TGTGCCAGCAAGAGGACAGGGATCTCCTACGAGCAGTACTTC,CASKRTGISYEQYF
NA,TRBV4-1,TRBJ1-5,NA,16,TGCGCCAGCAGCCCCGAGCCGGGACAACGCAATCAGCCCCAGCATTTT,CASSPEPGQRNQPQHF
TRBD1,TRBV6-5,TRBJ1-5,NA,15,TGTGCCAGCAGTGTTGGGACAGGGCTTCGACAGCCCCAGCATTTT,CASSVGTGLRQPQHF
NA,TRBV9,TRBJ1-1,NA,15,TGTGCCAGCAGCACCGCCGGGACGGGGAACACTGAAGCTTTCTTT,CASSTAGTGNTEAFF
NA,TRBV5-6,TRBJ2-7,NA,16,TGTGCCAGCAGCTTGGGGTGGTCTTCACTCTCCTACGAGCAGTACTTC,CASSLGWSSLSYEQYF
NA,TRBV28,TRBJ2-7,NA,14,TGTGCCAGCAGCCCTAGACAGGGACTCGACGAGCAGTACTTC,CASSPRQGLDEQYF
NA,TRBV2,TRBJ2-7,NA,17,TGTGCCAGCAGTGGGCTCTGGAGGCAGTCCAGCTCCTACGAGCAGTACTTC,CASSGLWRQSSSYEQYF
TRBD1,TRBV4-1,TRBJ1-1,NA,14,TGCGCCAGCAGCCAAGTAGGGGGCGCGGCTGAAGCTTTCTTT,CASSQVGGAAEAFF
TRBD1,TRBV29-1,TRBJ1-2,NA,16,TGCAGCGTTGAAGAAGGGGGACAGGCATATGGGGATGGCTACACCTTC,CSVEEGGQAYGDGYTF
NA,TRBV28,TRBJ2-7,NA,13,TGTGCCAGCACCCCGATGGATGGCTACGAGCAGTACTTC,CASTPMDGYEQYF
TRBD1,TRBV19,TRBJ1-1,NA,14,TGTGCCAGTAGTCTCCAGGGGGCGCACACTGAAGCTTTCTTT,CASSLQGAHTEAFF
TRBD2,TRBV2,TRBJ2-3,NA,16,TGTGCCAGCAGATCCCATCATGCGGGGGGGACAGATACGCAGTATTTT,CASRSHHAGGTDTQYF
NA,TRBV5-6,TRBJ1-5,few,14,TGTGCCAGCAGCTTGGAGGGGGGGTCTCAGCCCCAGCATTTT,CASSLEGGSQPQHF
NA,TRBV5-4,TRBJ1-2,NA,12,TGTGCCAGCAGCCACGACAAGGTTGGCTACACCTTC,CASSHDKVGYTF
NA,TRBV6-4,TRBJ2-1,NA,13,TGTGCCAGCAGTGACTCTCCATTGAATGAGCAGTTCTTC,CASSDSPLNEQFF
NA,TRBV5-4,TRBJ2-5,NA,13,TGTGCCAGCAGCTACGGGGGCCAAGAGACCCAGTACTTC,CASSYGGQETQYF
TRBD2,TRBV11-2,TRBJ2-1,NA,14,TGTGCCAGCTCTACTAGGACTAGCGACAATGAGCAGTTCTTC,CASSTRTSDNEQFF
NA,TRBV14,TRBJ2-7,NA,13,TGTGCCAGCAGCCAATCTGTGGGAGGCGAGCAGTACTTC,CASSQSVGGEQYF
NA,TRBV6-5,TRBJ2-7,NA,13,TGTGCCAGCAGTTACGGGCCGGGGTACGAGCAGTACTTC,CASSYGPGYEQYF
TRBD1,TRBV4-2,TRBJ2-7,NA,13,TGTGCCAGCAGTTGGGACAGGGGATACGAGCAGTACTTC,CASSWDRGYEQYF
TRBD1,TRBV5-6,TRBJ2-7,NA,16,TGTGCCAGCAGCTTGGCGCCCGGGACAGTAGCCTACGAGCAGTACTTC,CASSLAPGTVAYEQYF
NA,TRBV19,TRBJ1-5,NA,16,TGTGCCAGTAGTATCCTCTTGGGGCGCGGCAATCAGCCCCAGCATTTT,CASSILLGRGNQPQHF
TRBD2,TRBV7-9,TRBJ2-2,NA,19,TGTGCCAGCAGCTTAAGTGATTATTGGCGGGAGCATATCACCGGGGAGCTGTTTTTT,CASSLSDYWREHITGELFF
TRBD2,TRBV9,TRBJ2-5,NA,16,TGTGCCAGCAGCGTAGCTTTAGCGGGAGGGCGAGAGACCCAGTACTTC,CASSVALAGGRETQYF
TRBD1,TRBV6-5,TRBJ2-7,NA,14,TGTGCCAGCAGTTACGGGGACAGCTCCTACGAGCAGTACTTC,CASSYGDSSYEQYF
TRBD2,TRBV9,TRBJ2-3,NA,15,TGTGCCAGCAGCCCCCTAGCGGGAGCCGGAGATACGCAGTATTTT,CASSPLAGAGDTQYF
TRBD1,TRBV5-5,TRBJ2-5,NA,16,TGTGCCAGCAGCTTCGGACGCCGGACAGGGGAAGAGACCCAGTACTTC,CASSFGRRTGEETQYF
TRBD1,TRBV6-6,TRBJ1-1,NA,14,TGTGCCAGCAGTTATGGACAGGGAGCCACTGAAGCTTTCTTT,CASSYGQGATEAFF
NA,TRBV5-5,TRBJ1-6,once,16,TGTGCCAGCAGCCTGGGGGGGAGCTCCTATAATTCACCCCTCCACTTT,CASSLGGSSYNSPLHF
NA,TRBV7-9,TRBJ2-5,NA,13,TGTGCCAGCTCGGACCCCAACCAAGAGACCCAGTACTTC,CASSDPNQETQYF
NA,TRBV6-1,TRBJ1-2,few,11,TGTGCCAGACGGGGTTTCTATGGCTACACCTTC,CARRGFYGYTF
NA,TRBV5-1,TRBJ1-2,once,13,TGCGCCAGCAGCTCCTTTGCCGGCTATGGCTACACCTTC,CASSSFAGYGYTF
NA,TRBV14,TRBJ1-2,NA,13,TGTGCCAGCAGCCAAGCGGAGGAAATTGGCTACACCTTC,CASSQAEEIGYTF
NA,TRBV11-2,TRBJ1-6,NA,15,TGTGCCAGCAGCTTATTGAGTTTTTATAATTCACCCCTCCACTTT,CASSLLSFYNSPLHF
TRBD1,TRBV29-1,TRBJ2-7,NA,13,TGCAGCGTTGAACGACAGGGGAGTAACGAGCAGTACTTC,CSVERQGSNEQYF
NA,TRBV11-2,TRBJ2-1,once,12,TGTGCCAGCAGCTCCGGGATGTATGAGCAGTTCTTC,CASSSGMYEQFF
TRBD1,TRBV5-1,TRBJ1-2,NA,13,TGCGCCAGCAGCCCCTACAGGGGCAGGGGCTACACCTTC,CASSPYRGRGYTF
NA,TRBV5-6,TRBJ1-4,few,13,TGTGCCAGCGCTGAGCAGGAAGATGAAAAACTGTTTTTT,CASAEQEDEKLFF
TRBD1,TRBV5-6,TRBJ2-1,NA,15,TGTGCCAGCAGCTCGGGGACAGGGTACTACAATGAGCAGTTCTTC,CASSSGTGYYNEQFF